The 29 T cell receptor beta chains reported below all come from one sample, sequenced in a study of CD8+ T cells in alopecia areata. Reverse transcription of extracted RNA yielded cDNA, which provided the sequencing template. Some clones are missing from TCRdb's copy, which holds only in-frame ones; the method was immunoSEQ multiplex PCR. The table records under 150,000 clones, 61% of them present only once. The treatment was: oral pan-JAK inhibitor, 5-10 mg twice daily. Sequences were derived from CD4+ T cells sorted from blood, sampled at week 4, from a patient treated with tofacitinib. These receptors were taken from a human donor with alopecia areata.

This chain's CDR3 is CASSRDSGANVLTF. The DNA for the CDR3 is TGTGCCAGCAGCCGAGACTCTGGGGCCAACGTCCTGACTTTC. The chain uses TRBV7-2 and TRBJ2-6; D not resolved. V was shortened by 5 bases and J by 0 bases, with 5 bases between the two germline ends. The germline V gene encodes CDR1 SGHTA and CDR2 FQGNSA. The CDR3 has 14 residues.

V and J are TRBV5-4 and TRBJ1-2; D perhaps matches TRBD1 (5 bases). Trimming took off 0 bases at V and 2 bases at J, with 8 bases between the two ends. CDR3 length equals 14 residues. The germline gives CDR1 SGHNT, CDR2 YYREEE (reference sequence). CDR3 nucleotide sequence: TGTGCCAGCAGCTTGGGACAGCAGAACTATGGCTACACCTTC. Its translation: CASSLGQQNYGYTF.

This clone occurred once. The chain combines TRBV2 with TRBJ1-1; D uncertain. Trimming pared 0 bases from V and 5 bases from J, leaving 7 bases between. The CDR3 covers 13 residues. The V gene's germline CDR1 is SNHLY and CDR2 FYNNEI. CDR3 sequence reads: CASSEAWETEAFF. CDR3 nucleotides: TGTGCCAGCAGTGAAGCATGGGAGACTGAAGCTTTCTTT.

The rearrangement links TRBV28 to TRBJ2-1; D ambiguous. Trimming shortened V by 3 bases and J by 6 bases, and 0 bases separated the two germline ends. The germline V gene has CDR1 MDHEN and CDR2 SYDVKM. This CDR3 region has 10 residues. In DNA form, the CDR3 reads TGTGCCAGCAGTTTCAATGAGCAGTTCTTC. Translating it yields CASSFNEQFF.

This clone occurred a few times. The J gene is TRBJ1-2, the V gene TRBV5-1; TRBD1 might be the D (6 bases). Germline values: CDR1 SGHRS, CDR2 YFSETQ. The CDR3 extends over 12 amino acids. With 3 bases removed from V and 6 bases from J, the gap between germline ends came to 9 bases. CDR3: CASSSSGDGYTF. The CDR3 nucleotides read TGCGCCAGCAGCTCCTCAGGGGATGGCTACACCTTC.

The J gene is TRBJ1-6, the V gene TRBV7-9, with TRBD1 identical over 9 bases. The CDR3 contains 14 residues. V lost 1 base, J lost 15 bases, and 7 bases stayed unmatched. Germline CDR1 and CDR2: SEHNR and FQNEAQ (reference sequence). The CDR3 coding sequence is TGTGCCAGCAGCTTAGACGGGACAGGGAGTCTCCTCCACTTT. This translates into CASSLDGTGSLLHF.

The table lists this clone with a count of one. The rearrangement uses TRBV5-1 and TRBJ2-5; perhaps D is TRBD1 or TRBD2 (5 bases each). V lost 5 bases, J lost 1 base, and 15 bases lay in between. The CDR3 totals 15 residues. Per the germline V gene, CDR1 is SGHRS and CDR2 is YFSETQ. The CDR3 DNA reads TGCGCCAGCAGGAGGGGCACAGGCACCCAAGAGACCCAGTACTTC. Residues: CASRRGTGTQETQYF. The entire variable domain, with the rest obtained from reference TRBV5-1 and TRBJ2-5, is as follows: KAGVTQTPRYLIKTRGQQVTLSCSPISGHRSVSWYQQTPGQGLQFLFEYFSETQRNKGNFPGRFSGRQFSNSRSEMNVSTLELGDSALYLCASRRGTGTQETQYFGPGTRLLVL.

V is TRBV5-1 and J is TRBJ2-7; 10 bases match TRBD2. The V gene end was trimmed by 6 bases and the J gene end by 6 bases; junction bases not matched to a gene: 12. Germline V gives CDR1 SGHRS, CDR2 YFSETQ. CDR3 length: 15 residues. The chain's CDR3 is CASTALAGGQGEQYF. In DNA, the CDR3 is TGCGCCAGCACGGCGTTAGCGGGAGGCCAGGGCGAGCAGTACTTC.

The chain is built from TRBV18 and TRBJ2-5; D assignment may be TRBD1 or TRBD2 (5 bases each). Germline V gene lookup returns CDR1 KGHSH and CDR2 LQKENI. The CDR3 is 13 amino acids. The V gene lost 2 bases and the J gene lost 7 bases, with 11 bases spanning the gap. CDR3 region: CASSPYTGRTQYF. The CDR3 DNA reads TGTGCCAGCTCACCATACACGGGACGGACCCAGTACTTC.

The CDR3 nucleotides are TGTGCCAGCAGCCGGGGTGCCGGGATCTCCTACGAGCAGTACTTC. This translates into CASSRGAGISYEQYF. V gene TRBV7-9 combines with J gene TRBJ2-7; D perhaps matches TRBD2 (5 bases). Trimming left V 5 bases short and J 0 bases short, with 14 bases between. Per the germline V gene, CDR1 is SEHNR and CDR2 is FQNEAQ (reference sequence). This CDR3 is built from 15 residues.

The chain links TRBV4-1 to TRBJ2-2, with D maybe TRBD2 (5 bases). V was cut by 1 base and J by 7 bases, with 16 bases left in between. Germline CDR1 reads MGHRA; CDR2 reads YSYEKL. This CDR3 region has 16 residues. CDR3 region: CASSQAPIRDRGELFF. The DNA for the CDR3 is TGCGCCAGCAGCCAAGCGCCCATTCGGGATCGCGGGGAGCTGTTTTTT.

This clone has just a few counts. The J gene is TRBJ2-3, the V gene TRBV6-5; TRBD1 might be the D (6 bases). Looked up from germline, CDR1 is MNHEY and CDR2 is SVGAGI. V was shortened by 7 bases and J by 1 base, with 12 bases between the two germline ends. This CDR3 spans 14 amino acids. The CDR3 region is CASNPRTGTDTQYF. The CDR3 bases are TGTGCCAGCAACCCTCGGACAGGCACAGATACGCAGTATTTT.

This clone turned up a few times. This chain uses TRBV7-9 with TRBJ1-3; TRBD1 might be the D (5 bases). Trimming pared 3 bases from V and 0 bases from J, leaving 15 bases between. The CDR3 loop spans 17 amino acids. Germline values: CDR1 SEHNR, CDR2 FQNEAQ (reference sequence). CDR3 protein: CASSFWQGGGSGNTIYF. CDR3 DNA: TGTGCCAGCAGCTTTTGGCAGGGAGGAGGCTCTGGAAACACCATATATTTT.

This clone was counted a few times. The rearrangement links TRBV20-1 to TRBJ2-5; D might be TRBD2 (5 bases). Germline loops: CDR1 DFQATT, CDR2 SNEGSKA (reference sequence). This CDR3 comprises 11 residues. The ends were cut back, 3 bases at V and 5 bases at J, with 7 bases in the middle. The CDR3 reads CSASGVETQYF. The CDR3 nucleotides read TGCAGTGCTAGCGGGGTGGAGACCCAGTACTTC.

The chain combines TRBV5-4 with TRBJ2-5; 9 positions agree with TRBD2. CDR1 and CDR2 from the germline V gene are SGHNT and YYREEE (reference sequence). V was pared by 3 bases and J by 5 bases, with 5 bases of the junction left unmatched. The CDR3 totals 14 residues. CDR3 protein: CASSSARGGETQYF. The CDR3, as DNA: TGTGCCAGCAGCTCCGCGCGGGGGGGGGAGACCCAGTACTTC.

The V call is TRBV4-1, the J call TRBJ1-2; a possible D gene is TRBD1 (6 bases). The V and J ends lost 4 bases and 8 bases respectively, with 20 bases between them. The germline V gene encodes CDR1 MGHRA and CDR2 YSYEKL. CDR3 size: 15 residues. CDR3 sequence (DNA): TGCGCCAGCAGCCCGCAGGACAGCGACACCGGGGGCTACACCTTC. This sequence encodes CASSPQDSDTGGYTF.

This chain links TRBV7-2 with TRBJ1-1; TRBD1 might be the D (6 bases). The V and J ends lost 5 bases and 0 bases respectively, with 13 bases between them. The V gene's germline CDR1 is SGHTA and CDR2 FQGNSA. The CDR3 has 15 amino acids. The CDR3 protein is CASSPTGRLNTEAFF. Here the CDR3 DNA reads TGTGCCAGCAGCCCTACAGGGAGACTGAACACTGAAGCTTTCTTT.

This rearrangement joins TRBV5-4 to TRBJ2-5, with a possible D match to TRBD1 (6 bases). Germline loops: CDR1 SGHNT, CDR2 YYREEE (reference sequence). The V gene lost 0 bases and the J gene lost 5 bases, with 11 bases spanning the gap. The CDR3 has 14 amino acids. The CDR3 is CASSLVGGPETQYF. DNA of the CDR3: TGTGCCAGCAGCTTGGTTGGGGGCCCGGAGACCCAGTACTTC.

The chain couples TRBV9 to TRBJ2-7, with TRBD2 matching 7 bases. Unmatched junction bases numbered 5, after V lost 5 bases and J lost 3 bases. The CDR3 length is 13 residues. Germline CDR1 reads SGDLS; CDR2 reads YYNGEE. CDR3 residues: CASSESSGYEQYF. Written as DNA, the CDR3 is TGTGCCAGCAGTGAGTCTAGCGGCTACGAGCAGTACTTC.

The V gene is TRBV4-2, the J gene TRBJ1-2; unclear D gene. Trimming took off 3 bases at V and 1 base at J, with 6 bases between the two ends. Germline loops: CDR1 LGHNA, CDR2 YNFKEQ. The CDR3 spans 13 residues. Here the CDR3 reads CASSQDFNYGYTF. The CDR3 bases are TGTGCCAGCAGCCAGGATTTTAACTATGGCTACACCTTC.

This rearrangement joins TRBV27 to TRBJ2-3; 15 positions agree with TRBD2. This CDR3 region has 18 residues. V shed 0 bases, J shed 6 bases, and the junction held 7 bases outside the gene matches. Germline V CDR1 and CDR2: MNHEY, SMNVEV (reference sequence). The CDR3, as DNA: TGTGCCAGCAGTTTATCCTCCGGGACTAGCGGGGGGCGGGATACGCAGTATTTT. Translation: CASSLSSGTSGGRDTQYF.

The rearrangement links TRBV19 to TRBJ2-1; 11 nucleotides agree with TRBD2. This CDR3 spans 14 amino acids. Germline lookup yields CDR1 LNHDA and CDR2 SQIVND (reference sequence). V lost 5 bases to trimming and J lost 5 bases; unmatched junction nucleotides: 2. The CDR3 DNA reads as TGTGCCAGTAGTCCGGGACTAGCGGACAATGAGCAGTTCTTC. Residues: CASSPGLADNEQFF.

The CDR3 loop is CASSAYNGNTIYF. The CDR3 DNA is TGTGCCAGCAGCGCGTACAATGGAAACACCATATATTTT. This rearrangement joins TRBV9 to TRBJ1-3; no firm D call. V lost 3 bases and J 3 bases, leaving 7 bases between the germline ends. This CDR3 has 13 amino acids. Germline V gene sequence: CDR1 SGDLS, CDR2 YYNGEE.

This clone occurred a few times. This sequence joins TRBV10-3 and TRBJ2-1, with 10 bases aligning to TRBD2. The germline CDR1 and CDR2 sequences are ENHRY and SYGVKD. The CDR3 spans 14 residues. The J segment lost 9 bases and the V segment lost 5 bases, leaving 7 bases of the junction unmatched. CDR3 nucleotide sequence: TGTGCCATCAGTTCCCTAGCGGGAGCGGGTGAGCAGTTCTTC. Its translation: CAISSLAGAGEQFF.

J is TRBJ2-1 and V is TRBV10-3, with 11 bases identical to TRBD2. The J segment lost 2 bases and the V segment lost 0 bases, leaving 3 bases of the junction unmatched. This CDR3 comprises 17 residues. CDR1 is ENHRY, CDR2 SYGVKD, per germline. The CDR3 loop reads CAISESSGRGAYNEQFF. The CDR3 DNA follows: TGTGCCATCAGTGAGTCTAGCGGGAGGGGCGCCTACAATGAGCAGTTCTTC.

The chain links TRBV30 to TRBJ2-3, with D possibly TRBD2 on 6 matching bases. Germline V gene data show CDR1 as GTSNPN and CDR2 as SVGIG (reference sequence). This CDR3 comprises 12 residues. V was pared by 7 bases and J by 4 bases, with 12 bases between. Here the CDR3 DNA reads TGTGCCTCGGGGGTTCTTCCAGATACGCAGTATTTT. This sequence encodes CASGVLPDTQYF.

DNA of the CDR3: TGTGCCAGCAGCTTAGCGCTTGGTGGTGGCAGGGGCTATGGCTACACCTTC. Translation: CASSLALGGGRGYGYTF. The V and J genes are TRBV7-2 and TRBJ1-2; maybe TRBD1 (6 bases). Germline CDR1 and CDR2: SGHTA and FQGNSA. V was shortened by 0 bases and J by 4 bases, with 18 bases between the two germline ends. The CDR3 is made up of 17 amino acids.

The chain uses TRBV6-5 and TRBJ2-2; D ambiguous. From germline, CDR1 is MNHEY and CDR2 SVGAGI. This CDR3 has 12 amino acids. The V and J ends lost 6 bases and 7 bases respectively, with 9 bases between them. Here the CDR3 reads CASSPIGGELFF. The CDR3 DNA reads TGTGCCAGCAGCCCTATTGGCGGGGAGCTGTTTTTT.

This clone was seen only a few times. Other nucleotide sequences in the sample specify the same CDR3. The chain recombines TRBV5-4 with TRBJ2-5; D might be TRBD2 (6 bases). The V and J ends lost 2 bases and 5 bases respectively, with 10 bases between them. The germline CDR1 and CDR2 sequences are SGHNT and YYREEE (reference sequence). The length of the CDR3 is 13 residues. The CDR3 region is CASSLRGDETQYF. CDR3 coding DNA: TGTGCCAGCAGCTTACGCGGGGATGAGACCCAGTACTTC.